Below are 27 T cell receptor beta chains sequenced from a single sample in a study of blood T cell repertoires in COVID-19. Here immunoSEQ multiplex PCR was the method, and the copy in TCRdb shows in-frame clones only, minus some. Counted here are about 110,000 clones, roughly 88% occurring once; the ten biggest clones make up 6.5% to 10%. The sample taken for sequencing was peripheral blood. These receptors originate from a woman older than 75 with active or convalescent COVID-19.

This chain joins TRBV4-1 and TRBJ2-7, with D perhaps matching TRBD1 (6 bases). V was trimmed by 0 bases and J by 6 bases, leaving 15 bases between them. The CDR3 runs 15 residues. Looked up from germline, CDR1 is MGHRA and CDR2 is YSYEKL. CDR3 bases: TGCGCCAGCAGCCAAGAGGACAGAAATACTGTCGAGCAGTACTTC. Translating gives CASSQEDRNTVEQYF.

The V gene is TRBV5-8, the J gene TRBJ2-5; 9 nucleotides agree with TRBD1. V dropped 4 bases and J dropped 0; count of bases not matched to a gene: 10. This CDR3 spans 17 amino acids. Germline V gene lookup returns CDR1 SGHTS and CDR2 YDEGEE. Here the CDR3 reads CASSAMRQGDYQETQYF. The CDR3 region has the DNA TGTGCCAGCAGCGCAATGCGACAGGGGGACTACCAAGAGACCCAGTACTTC.

This clone was counted between two and nine times. This chain connects TRBV28 to TRBJ2-4, with 8 bases fitting TRBD1. The CDR3 is made up of 17 amino acids. Looked up from germline, CDR1 is MDHEN and CDR2 is SYDVKM. The J segment lost 3 bases and the V segment lost 5 bases, leaving 12 bases of the junction unmatched. The CDR3 region is CASSTLVGTGGKNIQYF. CDR3 nucleotide sequence: TGTGCCAGCAGTACCCTTGTGGGTACAGGGGGCAAAAACATTCAGTACTTC.

The chain carries TRBV2 and TRBJ2-1; a weak D match, TRBD2 (5 bases). The CDR3 spans 13 residues. Germline assignment: CDR1 SNHLY and CDR2 FYNNEI. The V and J ends lost 5 bases and 9 bases respectively, with 14 bases between them. CDR3 nucleotide sequence: TGTGCCAGCAGTATTACTACCGGAGGTGAGCAGTTCTTC. Its protein is CASSITTGGEQFF.

This clone was seen only once. The CDR3 loop reads CASSYSGAAGYTF. In DNA form, the CDR3 reads TGTGCCAGCAGTTATTCAGGGGCGGCCGGCTACACCTTC. The chain joins TRBV6-5 to TRBJ1-2, with D possibly matching TRBD1 (6 bases). CDR3 length equals 13 residues. Germline lookup yields CDR1 MNHEY and CDR2 SVGAGI. The V end was cut by 3 bases, the J end by 8 bases, with 13 bases between.

CDR3 sequence (DNA): TGTGCCAGCAGCTCATATGAGAGGAAAGGCTACACCTTC. Translating it yields CASSSYERKGYTF. V usage is TRBV7-9 and J usage is TRBJ1-2, with D hard to call. The germline CDR1 and CDR2 sequences are SEHNR and FQNEAQ (reference sequence). CDR3 size: 13 residues. Trimming stripped 4 bases from V and 8 bases from J, with 14 bases between.

The chain joins TRBV15 to TRBJ1-3; D unresolved. The CDR3 has 13 residues. The ends were cut back, 0 bases at V and 4 bases at J, with 4 bases in the middle. Germline values: CDR1 LNHNV, CDR2 YYDKDF (reference sequence). The CDR3 DNA sequence: TGTGCCACCAGCAGAGATCGGGGAAACACCATATATTTT. Translated: CATSRDRGNTIYF.

This chain joins TRBV5-1 and TRBJ1-1, with 7 bases that match TRBD1. V trimming: 0 bases; J trimming: 4 bases; junction bases outside the gene matches: 6. This CDR3 has 15 amino acids. Germline CDR1 and CDR2: SGHRS and YFSETQ. In nucleotides, the CDR3 is TGCGCCAGCAGCTTGGCCACAGGGGTGGGCACTGAAGCTTTCTTT. This translates into CASSLATGVGTEAFF.

The gene calls are TRBV30 and TRBJ2-5; unclear D gene. The germline V and J ends were trimmed by 2 bases and 5 bases, with 6 bases remaining between them. CDR1 GTSNPN and CDR2 SVGIG come from the germline V gene (reference sequence). This CDR3 has 11 amino acids. The CDR3 spells CAWSNSETQYF. The CDR3 DNA reads as TGTGCCTGGAGTAACTCGGAGACCCAGTACTTC.

The rearrangement uses TRBV28 and TRBJ1-5, with unresolved D. V was pared by 2 bases and J by 6 bases, with 11 bases between. The CDR3 is 14 amino acids. Germline V gives CDR1 MDHEN, CDR2 SYDVKM. For the CDR3, the DNA is TGTGCCAGCAGTTTAGCGGCAGGAGGTCAGCCCCAGCATTTT. Its translation: CASSLAAGGQPQHF.

The chain joins TRBV6-6 to TRBJ2-3; a possible D gene is TRBD1 (5 bases). V shed 0 bases and J shed 5 bases, with 12 bases lying between them. Germline V gene sequence: CDR1 MNHNY, CDR2 SVGAGI (reference sequence). This CDR3 comprises 15 residues. The CDR3 is CASSYSKGFGDTQYF. DNA of the CDR3: TGTGCCAGCAGTTACTCCAAGGGGTTTGGAGATACGCAGTATTTT.

The gene calls are TRBV27 and TRBJ2-3; the D gene is possibly TRBD2 (6 bases). This CDR3 has 14 residues. Germline CDR1 reads MNHEY; CDR2 reads SMNVEV (reference sequence). V dropped 6 bases and J dropped 1 base, with 11 bases sitting between them. The CDR3: CASRGTGRTDTQYF. DNA for the CDR3: TGTGCCAGCAGGGGGACTGGTCGCACAGATACGCAGTATTTT.

The chain recombines TRBV2 with TRBJ1-6; 8 bases match TRBD1. This CDR3 region has 14 residues. Looked up from germline, CDR1 is SNHLY and CDR2 is FYNNEI. The J segment lost 5 bases and the V segment lost 8 bases, leaving 5 bases of the junction unmatched. The DNA for the CDR3 is TGTGCCAGCGGGTTGGACAGGGATAATTCACCCCTCCACTTT. It specifies CASGLDRDNSPLHF.

This clone was recorded only once. The chain carries TRBV3-1 (or the pseudogene TRBV3-2) and TRBJ1-2, with 10 positions matching TRBD1. The CDR3 runs to 17 residues. V was pared by 4 bases and J by 1 base, with 9 bases of the junction left unmatched. Germline V gene lookup returns CDR1 LGHDT and CDR2 YNNKEL (reference sequence). The CDR3, as DNA: TGTGCCAGCAGCCCTATGCTGGGACAGGGGCTTAACTATGGCTACACCTTC. Its translation: CASSPMLGQGLNYGYTF.

V and J are TRBV2 and TRBJ2-3, with D perhaps matching TRBD2 (6 bases). Germline-derived CDR1 and CDR2 are SNHLY and FYNNEI. The CDR3 has 12 amino acids. V was trimmed by 3 bases and J by 5 bases, leaving 6 bases between them. CDR3 DNA sequence: TGTGCCAGCAGTGAGGGGGGAGATACGCAGTATTTT. It specifies CASSEGGDTQYF.

V gene TRBV27 combines with J gene TRBJ2-1; TRBD2 agrees at 8 bases. The ends lost 0 bases at V and 8 bases at J; junction bases unmatched: 6. Germline loops: CDR1 MNHEY, CDR2 SMNVEV (reference sequence). The CDR3 has 15 amino acids. The CDR3 loop is CASSLSSGSGYEQFF. CDR3 nucleotide sequence: TGTGCCAGCAGTTTATCGAGCGGGAGTGGCTATGAGCAGTTCTTC.

This chain joins TRBV7-8 and TRBJ2-7; D remains unclear. V was trimmed by 5 bases and J by 1 base, leaving 9 bases between them. The CDR3 sequence is 13 residues long. The V gene's germline CDR1 is SGHVS and CDR2 FQNEAQ. CDR3 bases: TGTGCCAGCAGCCCGACAATTTCCTACGAGCAGTACTTC. Translated: CASSPTISYEQYF.

This chain joins TRBV6-6 and TRBJ1-2; D is possibly TRBD1 (6 bases). Trimming stripped 2 bases from V and 6 bases from J, with 13 bases between. Germline V gene lookup returns CDR1 MNHNY and CDR2 SVGAGI (reference sequence). The CDR3 consists of 14 residues. The CDR3: CASSYGGRVDGYTF. Here the CDR3 DNA reads TGTGCCAGCAGTTACGGGGGCCGAGTCGATGGCTACACCTTC.

The chain carries TRBV6-5 and TRBJ2-2; a weak D match, TRBD2 (5 bases). Trimming left V 5 bases short and J 0 bases short, with 10 bases between. Germline V CDR1 and CDR2: MNHEY, SVGAGI. The CDR3 spans 15 residues. This chain's CDR3 is CASSPPTTNTGELFF. CDR3 DNA sequence: TGTGCCAGCAGTCCCCCGACTACGAACACCGGGGAGCTGTTTTTT.

The table lists this clone with a count of one. This chain joins TRBV7-2 and TRBJ2-7, with 8 bases matching TRBD2. The V and J ends lost 6 bases and 3 bases, in that order; junction bases with no gene match: 7. This CDR3 spans 14 amino acids. CDR1 is SGHTA and CDR2 is FQGNSA in the germline V gene. The CDR3 reads CASSETAGVYEQYF. The CDR3 DNA reads as TGTGCCAGCAGTGAGACAGCGGGAGTCTACGAGCAGTACTTC.

The genes are TRBV10-3 and TRBJ2-3, with TRBD2 identical over 13 bases. This CDR3 spans 17 amino acids. The J segment lost 0 bases and the V segment lost 2 bases, leaving 2 bases of the junction unmatched. CDR1 ENHRY and CDR2 SYGVKD come from the germline V gene. CDR3 bases: TGTGCCATCAGTGAGACTAGCGGGAGGGCCAGCACAGATACGCAGTATTTT. Translated: CAISETSGRASTDTQYF.

The chain links TRBV7-8 to TRBJ2-1, with unresolved D. Trimming cost V 3 bases and J 5 bases, with 2 bases left between them. CDR1 SGHVS and CDR2 FQNEAQ come from the germline V gene. The CDR3 covers 11 residues. The CDR3 nucleotides are TGTGCCAGCAGCTTCAACAATGAGCAGTTCTTC. As protein: CASSFNNEQFF.

V gene TRBV2 combines with J gene TRBJ1-1, with D possibly TRBD1 on 6 matching bases. Germline assignment: CDR1 SNHLY and CDR2 FYNNEI. This CDR3 has 13 residues. The germline V and J ends were trimmed by 5 bases and 3 bases, with 10 bases remaining between them. CDR3 sequence: CASSPNRDTEAFF. The CDR3 bases are TGTGCCAGCAGTCCTAACAGGGACACTGAAGCTTTCTTT.

The chain is built from TRBV6-5 and TRBJ2-5; 9 bases agree with TRBD2. In germline, CDR1 is MNHEY, CDR2 SVGAGI. This CDR3 spans 13 amino acids. The V gene end was trimmed by 7 bases and the J gene end by 1 base; junction bases not matched to a gene: 1. The CDR3 region is CASIAGVQETQYF. The CDR3 region has the DNA TGTGCCAGCATAGCGGGAGTCCAAGAGACCCAGTACTTC.

This chain links TRBV7-8 with TRBJ2-1; D is perhaps TRBD2 (6 bases). V dropped 1 base and J dropped 8 bases, with 12 bases sitting between them. The germline CDR1 and CDR2 sequences are SGHVS and FQNEAQ. The CDR3 extends over 14 amino acids. CDR3 residues: CASSLVTGDDEQFF. The CDR3 DNA sequence: TGTGCCAGCAGCTTAGTCACGGGGGACGATGAGCAGTTCTTC. Variable domain in full (rest from reference TRBV7-8 and TRBJ2-1): GAGVSQSPRYKVAKRGQDVALRCDPISGHVSLFWYQQALGQGPEFLTYFQNEAQLDKSGLPSDRFFAERPEGSVSTLKIQRTQQEDSAVYLCASSLVTGDDEQFFGPGTRLTVL.

The chain carries TRBV19 and TRBJ2-7; no clear D. This CDR3 is built from 13 residues. Germline loops: CDR1 LNHDA, CDR2 SQIVND (reference sequence). V was shortened by 7 bases and J by 7 bases, with 17 bases between the two germline ends. This chain's CDR3 is CASTPRPGLEQYF. CDR3 sequence (DNA): TGTGCCAGTACCCCTCGGCCAGGCCTGGAGCAGTACTTC.

This chain links TRBV5-4 with TRBJ2-1, with 11 bases identical to TRBD2. This CDR3 comprises 17 residues. The germline CDR1 and CDR2 sequences are SGHNT and YYREEE (reference sequence). V trimming: 4 bases; J trimming: 5 bases; junction bases outside the gene matches: 11. The CDR3 coding sequence is TGTGCCAGCAGCCCTTCAATCCCTAGCGGGAGGAACAATGAGCAGTTCTTC. Protein: CASSPSIPSGRNNEQFF.